This T cell receptor beta chain was recorded in a study of CD8+ T cells in alopecia areata. Study-level information: Treated individuals took tofacitinib by mouth, 5 to 10 mg twice daily.

V shed 7 bases, J shed 7 bases, and the junction held 13 bases outside the gene matches. From germline, CDR1 is SQVTM and CDR2 ANQGSEA. The CDR3 is made up of 14 amino acids. Peripheral blood, together with lesional scalp punch biopsies, was collected from alopecia areata patients. Details on this clone: The antigen is undetermined.

Notes on the study in general: Possibly because of HLA-related factors, TCR sharing was less clear across patients than in mice. Clonality exceeded that of normal scalp in lesional scalp, most notably in alopecia totalis/universalis.

Extraction of RNA preceded its reverse transcription into cDNA, which served as the sequencing template. This table comes from immunoSEQ multiplex PCR, and its TCRdb copy is limited to in-frame clones, with some not included. The sample consists of around 160,000 clones, 80% to 90% of them appearing once. The genes are TRBV29-1 and TRBJ1-2; 9 nucleotides line up with TRBD1. The TCR comes from a human donor with alopecia areata. Sequenced material: CD8+ T cells sorted from blood, taken at week 0. In nucleotides, the CDR3 is TGCAGCGGAGGTGGGACAGGGCCGCTGGCTGGCTACACCTTC. Encoded protein: CSGGGTGPLAGYTF.